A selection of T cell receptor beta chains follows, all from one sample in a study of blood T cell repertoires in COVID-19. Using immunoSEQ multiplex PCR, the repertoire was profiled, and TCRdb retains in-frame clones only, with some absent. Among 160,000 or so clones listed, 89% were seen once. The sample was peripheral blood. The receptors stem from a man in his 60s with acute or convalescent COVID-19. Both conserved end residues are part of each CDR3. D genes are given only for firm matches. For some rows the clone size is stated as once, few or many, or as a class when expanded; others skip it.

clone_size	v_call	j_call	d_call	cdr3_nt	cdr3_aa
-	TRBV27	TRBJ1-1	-	TGTGCCAGCAGCCACCGGACAGATTCCGAAGCTTTCTTT	CASSHRTDSEAFF
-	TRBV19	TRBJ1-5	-	TGTGCCAGTAGTATAGTCGGAGTCGGCGGCAATCAGCCCCAGCATTTT	CASSIVGVGGNQPQHF
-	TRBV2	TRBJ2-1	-	TGTGCCAGCGCCCCTCAGGGGGGTGAGCAGTTCTTC	CASAPQGGEQFF
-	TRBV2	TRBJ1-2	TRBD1	TGTGCCAGCAGGACACAGGGGGCAGGAGGCTACACCTTC	CASRTQGAGGYTF
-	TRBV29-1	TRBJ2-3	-	TGCAGCGTGGCAATCAGGGGGGCGGATAGCACAGATACGCAGTATTTT	CSVAIRGADSTDTQYF
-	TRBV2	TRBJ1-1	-	TGTGCCAGCAGTGTCTCGAACACTGAAGCTTTCTTT	CASSVSNTEAFF
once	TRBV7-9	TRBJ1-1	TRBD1	TGTGCCAGCAGCGGAGGGACAGTTAACACTGAAGCTTTCTTT	CASSGGTVNTEAFF
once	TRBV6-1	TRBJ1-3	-	TGTGCCAGCAGTGAATGGGACAAGCCGAGCTCTGGAAACACCATATATTTT	CASSEWDKPSSGNTIYF
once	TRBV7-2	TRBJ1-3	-	TGTGCCAGCAGACCAGGGGGAAACACCATATATTTT	CASRPGGNTIYF
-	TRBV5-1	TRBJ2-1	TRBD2	TGCGCCAGCAGCTTGGAAGCGGGGGGGCCGGGTGAGCAGTTCTTC	CASSLEAGGPGEQFF
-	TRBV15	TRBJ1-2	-	TGTGCCACCAGCAGACCAAAACAGGTTTTTGTAGGCTACACCTTC	CATSRPKQVFVGYTF
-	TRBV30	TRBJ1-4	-	TGTGCCTGGAGTGTCTTCAGGGGTGCAACTAATGAAAAACTGTTTTTT	CAWSVFRGATNEKLFF
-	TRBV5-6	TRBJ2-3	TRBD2	TGTGCCAGCAGCGAGAGCGGGGCTAGCACAGATACGCAGTATTTT	CASSESGASTDTQYF
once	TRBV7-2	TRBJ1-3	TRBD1	TGTGCCAGCAGCTTAGTAGTGGGGACAGGCTCTGGAAACACCATATATTTT	CASSLVVGTGSGNTIYF
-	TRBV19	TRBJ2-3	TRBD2	TGTGCCAGTAGTAAGGGACTAGCGGGGCCATCCACAGATACGCAGTATTTT	CASSKGLAGPSTDTQYF
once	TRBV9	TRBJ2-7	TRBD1	TGTGCCAGCAGACCGGGACAGGGAGGCTACGAGCAGTACTTC	CASRPGQGGYEQYF
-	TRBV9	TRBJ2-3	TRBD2	TGTGCCAGCAGCGTTAGCGGGGCATCGGATACGCAGTATTTT	CASSVSGASDTQYF
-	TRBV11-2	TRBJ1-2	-	TGTGCCAGCAGCACCCGACAGAACTATGGCTACACCTTC	CASSTRQNYGYTF
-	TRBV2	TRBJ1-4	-	TGTGCCAGCAACCTCGAAGGGGGGGCTAATGAAAAACTGTTTTTT	CASNLEGGANEKLFF
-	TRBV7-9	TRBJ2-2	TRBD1	TGTGCCAGCAGCGGTTGGACAGGGAGTTTCGGGGAGCTGTTTTTT	CASSGWTGSFGELFF
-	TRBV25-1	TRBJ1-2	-	TGTGCCAGCAGTGCGGGGTTGGTCTATGGCTACACCTTC	CASSAGLVYGYTF
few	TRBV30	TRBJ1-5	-	TGTGCCTGGAGAACAGGACAGAGCAATCAGCCCCAGCATTTT	CAWRTGQSNQPQHF
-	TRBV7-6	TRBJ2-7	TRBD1	TGTGCCAGCAGCTTACGAACAGGGGCTCCCTACGAGCAGTACTTC	CASSLRTGAPYEQYF
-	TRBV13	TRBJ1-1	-	TGTGCCAGCAGATCCAGCCCGGGCACTGAAGCTTTCTTT	CASRSSPGTEAFF
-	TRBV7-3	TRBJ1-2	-	TGTGCCAGCAGCTTCGGCGGCTATGGCTACACCTTC	CASSFGGYGYTF
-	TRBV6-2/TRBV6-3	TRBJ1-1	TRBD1	TGTGCCAGCAGTTCAAACAGGGGGTCTGAAGCTTTCTTT	CASSSNRGSEAFF
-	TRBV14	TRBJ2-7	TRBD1	TGTGCCAGCAGCCGGGACAGCGTGATCCACGAGCAGTACTTC	CASSRDSVIHEQYF
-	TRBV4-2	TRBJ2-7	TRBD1	TGTGCCAGCAGCCAAGAGGACAGGGTTGTCAACGAGCAGTACTTC	CASSQEDRVVNEQYF
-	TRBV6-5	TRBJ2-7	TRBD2	TGTGCCAGCAGTCGCTTAGGTGCGGGGGGATACGAGCAGTACTTC	CASSRLGAGGYEQYF
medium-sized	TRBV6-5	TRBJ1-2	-	TGTGCCAGCAAGACAGGTGGGATCGGGAACTATGGCTACACCTTC	CASKTGGIGNYGYTF
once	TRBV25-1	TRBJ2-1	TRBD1	TGTGCCAGCAGTGAATGGGAACGGACAGGGAAGGGGGAGCAGTTCTTC	CASSEWERTGKGEQFF
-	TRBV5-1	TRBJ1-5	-	TGCGCCAGCAGCCTTCGGGGGGGGACTCCTGAGCCCCAGCATTTT	CASSLRGGTPEPQHF
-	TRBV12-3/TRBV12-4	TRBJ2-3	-	TGTGCCAGCCGCATTAGCGGCACAGATACGCAGTATTTT	CASRISGTDTQYF
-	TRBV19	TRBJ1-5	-	TGTGCCAGTAGTATCAGGGGCGAGCAGCCCCAGCATTTT	CASSIRGEQPQHF
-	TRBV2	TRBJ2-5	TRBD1	TGTGCCAGCAAGGCCAGGGGGATGGAAAAAGAGACCCAGTACTTC	CASKARGMEKETQYF
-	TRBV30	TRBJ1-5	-	TGTGCCTGGAGTGGGCAGGGTACTCAGCCCCAGCATTTT	CAWSGQGTQPQHF
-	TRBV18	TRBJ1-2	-	TGTGCCAGCTCACCACCGGGGGGTGATGGCTACACCTTC	CASSPPGGDGYTF
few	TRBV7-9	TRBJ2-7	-	TGTGCCAGCAGCTTACAGGGGTACCCCTACGAGCAGTACTTC	CASSLQGYPYEQYF
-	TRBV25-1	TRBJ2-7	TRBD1	TGTGCCAGCAGTCTTCGGGACAGGAACCACGAGCAGTACTTC	CASSLRDRNHEQYF
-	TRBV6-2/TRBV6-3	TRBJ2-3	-	TGTGCCAGCAGTTACTCCAACACAGATACGCAGTATTTT	CASSYSNTDTQYF
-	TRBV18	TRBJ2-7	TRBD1	TGTGCCAGCTCACCGGGGACAGGGGGATACGAGCAGTACTTC	CASSPGTGGYEQYF
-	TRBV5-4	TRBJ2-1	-	TGTGCCAGCAGCTCCGGCGGGGGCGCAGACTCCTACAATGAGCAGTTCTTC	CASSSGGGADSYNEQFF
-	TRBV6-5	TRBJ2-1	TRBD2	TGTGCCACCGCGGGGGGCGGTGAGCAGTTCTTC	CATAGGGEQFF
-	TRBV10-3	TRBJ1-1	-	TGTGCCATCAGTCCCCAGGGGATAATGAACACTGAAGCTTTCTTT	CAISPQGIMNTEAFF
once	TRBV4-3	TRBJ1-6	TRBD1	TGCGCCAGCAGCCATGATACGGGACAGCTGAATTCACCCCTCCACTTT	CASSHDTGQLNSPLHF